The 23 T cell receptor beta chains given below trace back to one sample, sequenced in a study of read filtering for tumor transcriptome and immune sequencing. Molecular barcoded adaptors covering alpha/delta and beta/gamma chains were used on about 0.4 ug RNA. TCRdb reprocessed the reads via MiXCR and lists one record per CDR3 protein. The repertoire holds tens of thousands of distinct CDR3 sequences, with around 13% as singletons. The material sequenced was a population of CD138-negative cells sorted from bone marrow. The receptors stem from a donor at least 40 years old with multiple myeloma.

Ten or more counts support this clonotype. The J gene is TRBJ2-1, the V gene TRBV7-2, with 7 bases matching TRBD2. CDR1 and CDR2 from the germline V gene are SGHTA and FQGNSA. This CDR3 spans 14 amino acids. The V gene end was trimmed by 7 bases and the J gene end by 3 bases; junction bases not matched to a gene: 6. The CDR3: CASNPRTSYNEQFF. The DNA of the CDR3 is TGTGCCAGCAACCCTAGGACTAGCTACAATGAGCAGTTCTTC. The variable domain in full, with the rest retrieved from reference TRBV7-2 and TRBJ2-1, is GAGVSQSPSNKVTEKGKDVELRCDPISGHTALYWYRQSLGQGLEFLIYFQGNSAPDKSGLPSDRFSAERTGGSVSTLTIQRTQQEDSAVYLCASNPRTSYNEQFFGPGTRLTVL.

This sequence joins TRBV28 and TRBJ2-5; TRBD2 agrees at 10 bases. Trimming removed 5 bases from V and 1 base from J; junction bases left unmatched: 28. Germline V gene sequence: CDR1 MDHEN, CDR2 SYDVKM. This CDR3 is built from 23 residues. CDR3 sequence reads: CASSLRRYLFRIAGGPSQETQYF. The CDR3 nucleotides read TGTGCCAGCAGTCTCAGACGATATTTATTTCGGATAGCGGGAGGTCCTAGCCAAGAGACCCAGTACTTC.

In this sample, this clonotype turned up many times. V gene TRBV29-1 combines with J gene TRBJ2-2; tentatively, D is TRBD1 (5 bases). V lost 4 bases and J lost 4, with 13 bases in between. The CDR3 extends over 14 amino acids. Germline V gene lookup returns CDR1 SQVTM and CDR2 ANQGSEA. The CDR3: CSVVGTGGTGELFF. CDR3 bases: TGCAGCGTTGTGGGCACAGGCGGCACCGGGGAGCTGTTTTTT.

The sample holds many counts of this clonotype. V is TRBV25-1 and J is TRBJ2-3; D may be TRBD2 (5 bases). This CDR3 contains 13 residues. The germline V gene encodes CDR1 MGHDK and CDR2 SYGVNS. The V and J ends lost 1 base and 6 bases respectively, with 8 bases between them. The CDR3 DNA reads TGTGCCAGCAGTGAATCGGGAAGCGATACGCAGTATTTT. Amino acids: CASSESGSDTQYF.

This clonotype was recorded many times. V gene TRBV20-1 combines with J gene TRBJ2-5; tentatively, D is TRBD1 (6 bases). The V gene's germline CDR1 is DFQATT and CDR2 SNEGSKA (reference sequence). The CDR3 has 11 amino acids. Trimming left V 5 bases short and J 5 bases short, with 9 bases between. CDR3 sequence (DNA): TGCAGTGCTCACAGGGCGGAGACCCAGTACTTC. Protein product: CSAHRAETQYF.

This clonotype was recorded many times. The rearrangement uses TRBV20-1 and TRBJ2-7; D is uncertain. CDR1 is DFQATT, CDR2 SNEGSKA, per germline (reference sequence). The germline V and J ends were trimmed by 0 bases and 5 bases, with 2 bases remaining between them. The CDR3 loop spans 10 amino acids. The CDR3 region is CSARDNEQYF. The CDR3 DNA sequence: TGCAGTGCTAGAGATAACGAGCAGTACTTC.

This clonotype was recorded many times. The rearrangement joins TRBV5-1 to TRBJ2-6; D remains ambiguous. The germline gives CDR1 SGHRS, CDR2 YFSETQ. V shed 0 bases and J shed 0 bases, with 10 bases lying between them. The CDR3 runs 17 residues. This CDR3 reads CASSLGGYLSGANVLTF. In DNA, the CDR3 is TGCGCCAGCAGCTTGGGAGGTTACCTCTCTGGGGCCAACGTCCTGACTTTC.

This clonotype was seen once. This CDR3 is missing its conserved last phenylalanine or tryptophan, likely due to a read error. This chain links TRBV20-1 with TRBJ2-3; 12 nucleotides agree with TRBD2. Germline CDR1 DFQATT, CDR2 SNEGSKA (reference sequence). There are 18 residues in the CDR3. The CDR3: CSANPVLAGGSSADMQYS. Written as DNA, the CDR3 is TGCAGTGCTAACCCGGTACTAGCGGGAGGAAGCAGCGCAGATATGCAGTATTCT.

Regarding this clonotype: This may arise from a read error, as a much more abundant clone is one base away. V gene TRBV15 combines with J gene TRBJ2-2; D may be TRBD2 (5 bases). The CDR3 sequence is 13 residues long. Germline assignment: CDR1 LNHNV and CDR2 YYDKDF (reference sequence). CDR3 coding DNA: TGTGCCACCAGCAGAGATCGTGCCGGGAAGCTGTTTTTT. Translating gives CATSRDRAGKLFF.

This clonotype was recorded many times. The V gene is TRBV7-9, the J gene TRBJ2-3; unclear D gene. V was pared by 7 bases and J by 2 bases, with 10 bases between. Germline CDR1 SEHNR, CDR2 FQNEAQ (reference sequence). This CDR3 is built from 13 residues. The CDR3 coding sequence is TGTGCCAGCACCCAACCGTCCACAGATACGCAGTATTTT. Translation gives CASTQPSTDTQYF. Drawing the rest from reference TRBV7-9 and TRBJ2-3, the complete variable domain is DTGVSQNPRHKITKRGQNVTFRCDPISEHNRLYWYRQTLGQGPEFLTYFQNEAQLEKSRLLSDRFSAERPKGSFSTLEIQRTEQGDSAMYLCASTQPSTDTQYFGPGTRLTVL.

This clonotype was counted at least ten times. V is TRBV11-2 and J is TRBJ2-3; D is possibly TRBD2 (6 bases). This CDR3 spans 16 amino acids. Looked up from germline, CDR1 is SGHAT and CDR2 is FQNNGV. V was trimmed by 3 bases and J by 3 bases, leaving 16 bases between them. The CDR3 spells CASSLGDWILTDTQYF. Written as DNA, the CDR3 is TGTGCCAGCAGCTTGGGGGACTGGATCCTGACAGATACGCAGTATTTT.

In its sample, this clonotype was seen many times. CDR3: CAISERNSGPSTDTQYF. CDR3 sequence (DNA): TGTGCCATCAGTGAGAGGAATAGCGGGCCCAGCACAGATACGCAGTATTTT. The chain combines TRBV10-3 with TRBJ2-3, with 7 nucleotides matching TRBD2. V shed 2 bases and J 0 bases; nucleotides not matched to a gene: 8. Per the germline V gene, CDR1 is ENHRY and CDR2 is SYGVKD. The CDR3 runs to 17 residues.

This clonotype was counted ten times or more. CDR3 DNA sequence: TGCGCCAGCAGCTTGATCCCCAGCGGGGCGAACACCGGGGAGCTGTTTTTT. It translates to CASSLIPSGANTGELFF. The chain combines TRBV5-1 with TRBJ2-2; 7 bases map to TRBD2. The V segment lost 1 base and the J segment 0 bases; nucleotides outside the gene matches: 6. This CDR3 has 17 residues. The V gene's germline CDR1 is SGHRS and CDR2 YFSETQ.

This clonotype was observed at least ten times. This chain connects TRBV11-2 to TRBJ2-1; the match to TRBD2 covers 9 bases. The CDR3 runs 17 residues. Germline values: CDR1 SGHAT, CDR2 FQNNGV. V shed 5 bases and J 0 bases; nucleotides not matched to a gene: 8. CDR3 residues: CASSARTSVSSYNEQFF. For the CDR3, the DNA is TGTGCCAGCAGCGCCCGGACTAGCGTCAGCTCCTACAATGAGCAGTTCTTC.

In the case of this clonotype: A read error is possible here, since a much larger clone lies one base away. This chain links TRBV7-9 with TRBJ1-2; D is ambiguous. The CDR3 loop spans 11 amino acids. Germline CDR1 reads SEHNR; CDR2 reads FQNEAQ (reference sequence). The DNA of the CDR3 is TGTACCAGCAGCTTAATCGATGGCTACACCTTC. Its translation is CTSSLIDGYTF.

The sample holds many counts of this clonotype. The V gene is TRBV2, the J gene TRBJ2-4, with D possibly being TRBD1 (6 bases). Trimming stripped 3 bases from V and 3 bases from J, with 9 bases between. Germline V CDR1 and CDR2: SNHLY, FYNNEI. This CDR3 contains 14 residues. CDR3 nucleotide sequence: TGTGCCAGCAGTGAGGGCAGGGGCAAAAACATTCAGTACTTC. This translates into CASSEGRGKNIQYF.

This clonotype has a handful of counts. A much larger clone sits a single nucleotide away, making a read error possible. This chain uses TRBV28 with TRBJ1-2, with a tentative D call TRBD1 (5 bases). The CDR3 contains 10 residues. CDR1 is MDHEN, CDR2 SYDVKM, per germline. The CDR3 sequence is CTTTGYGYTF. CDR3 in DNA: TGTACCACAACAGGTTATGGCTACACCTTC.

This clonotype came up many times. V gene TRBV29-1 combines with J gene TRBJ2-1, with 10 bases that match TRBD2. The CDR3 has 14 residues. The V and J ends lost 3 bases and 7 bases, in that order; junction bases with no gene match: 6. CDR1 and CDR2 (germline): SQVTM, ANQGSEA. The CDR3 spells CSVDLAGARNEQFF. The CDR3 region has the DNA TGCAGCGTTGACCTAGCGGGAGCGCGGAATGAGCAGTTCTTC.

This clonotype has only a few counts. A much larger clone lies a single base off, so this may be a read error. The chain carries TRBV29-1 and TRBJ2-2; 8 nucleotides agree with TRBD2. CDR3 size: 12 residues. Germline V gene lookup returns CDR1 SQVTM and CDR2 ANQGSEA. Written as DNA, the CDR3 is TGCAGCGCCCGCCCTGCCGGGGGGGCGCTGTTTTTT. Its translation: CSARPAGGALFF.

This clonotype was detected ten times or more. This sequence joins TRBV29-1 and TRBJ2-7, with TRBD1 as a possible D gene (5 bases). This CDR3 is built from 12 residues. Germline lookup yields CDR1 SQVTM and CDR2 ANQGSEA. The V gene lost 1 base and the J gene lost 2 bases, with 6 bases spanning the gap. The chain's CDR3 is CSVEGGPYEQYF. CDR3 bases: TGCAGCGTTGAAGGGGGCCCCTACGAGCAGTACTTC.

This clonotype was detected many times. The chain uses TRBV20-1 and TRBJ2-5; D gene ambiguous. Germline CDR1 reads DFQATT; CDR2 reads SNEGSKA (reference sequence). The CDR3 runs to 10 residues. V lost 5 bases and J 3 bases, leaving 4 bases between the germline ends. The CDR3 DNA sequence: TGCAGTGCTCTTAAAGAGACCCAGTACTTC. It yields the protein CSALKETQYF.

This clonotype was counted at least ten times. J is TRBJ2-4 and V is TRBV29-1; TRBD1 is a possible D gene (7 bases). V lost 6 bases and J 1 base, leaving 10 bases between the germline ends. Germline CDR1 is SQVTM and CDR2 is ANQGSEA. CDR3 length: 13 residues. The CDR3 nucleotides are TGCAGCGTCGCGGGACAGGCCAAAAACATTCAGTACTTC. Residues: CSVAGQAKNIQYF.

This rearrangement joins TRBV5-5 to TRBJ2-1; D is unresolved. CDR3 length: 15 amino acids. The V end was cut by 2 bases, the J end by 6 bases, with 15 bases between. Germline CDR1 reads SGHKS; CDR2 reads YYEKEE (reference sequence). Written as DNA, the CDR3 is TGTGCCAGCAGCTTTGATCGTCTAGAGACCAATGAGCAGTTCTTC. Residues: CASSFDRLETNEQFF.